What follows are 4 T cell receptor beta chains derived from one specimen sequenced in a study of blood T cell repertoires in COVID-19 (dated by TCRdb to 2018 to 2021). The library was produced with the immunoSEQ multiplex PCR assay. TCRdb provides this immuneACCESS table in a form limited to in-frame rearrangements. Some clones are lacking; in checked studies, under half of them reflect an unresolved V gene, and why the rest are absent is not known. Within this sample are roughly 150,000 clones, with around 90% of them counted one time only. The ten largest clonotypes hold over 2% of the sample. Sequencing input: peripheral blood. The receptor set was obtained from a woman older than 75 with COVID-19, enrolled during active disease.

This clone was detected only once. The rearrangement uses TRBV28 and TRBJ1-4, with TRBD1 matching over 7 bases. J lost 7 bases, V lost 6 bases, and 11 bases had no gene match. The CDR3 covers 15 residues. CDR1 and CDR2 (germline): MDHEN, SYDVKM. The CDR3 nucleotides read TGTGCCAGCAGCATTCCGGGACAGTCTTTTGAAAAACTGTTTTTT. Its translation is CASSIPGQSFEKLFF.

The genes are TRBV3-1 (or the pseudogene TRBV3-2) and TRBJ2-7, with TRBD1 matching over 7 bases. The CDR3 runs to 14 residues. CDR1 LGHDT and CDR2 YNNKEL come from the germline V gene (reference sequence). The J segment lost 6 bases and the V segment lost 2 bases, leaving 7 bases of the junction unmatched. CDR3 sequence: CASSQRGRFREQYF. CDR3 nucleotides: TGTGCCAGCAGCCAAAGGGGGCGGTTTCGCGAGCAGTACTTC.

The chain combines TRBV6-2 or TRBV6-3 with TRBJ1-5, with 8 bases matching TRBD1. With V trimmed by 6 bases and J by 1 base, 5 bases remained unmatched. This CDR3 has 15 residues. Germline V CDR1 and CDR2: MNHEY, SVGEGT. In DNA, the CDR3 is TGTGCCAGCAGCCTGGGACAGGCAAGCAATCAGCCCCAGCATTTT. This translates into CASSLGQASNQPQHF.

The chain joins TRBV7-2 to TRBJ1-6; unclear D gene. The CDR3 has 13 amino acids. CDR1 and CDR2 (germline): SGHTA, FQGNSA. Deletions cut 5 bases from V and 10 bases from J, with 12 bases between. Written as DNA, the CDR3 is TGTGCCAGCAGCACGACGGTACAGTCACCCCTCCACTTT. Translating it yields CASSTTVQSPLHF.